A single sample gave rise to the 17 T cell receptor beta chains below, sequenced in a study of blood T cell repertoires in COVID-19. Some clones are missing from TCRdb's copy, which holds only in-frame ones; the method was immunoSEQ multiplex PCR. The repertoire holds 150,000 to 200,000 clones, with more than 90% as singletons. Sequencing used peripheral blood. These receptors all stem from a man aged 55 to 70 with active or convalescent COVID-19.

This chain links TRBV28 with TRBJ1-1; 8 positions agree with TRBD1. CDR1 MDHEN and CDR2 SYDVKM come from the germline V gene. The CDR3 sequence is 15 residues long. The ends lost 8 bases at V and 1 base at J; junction bases unmatched: 9. CDR3 DNA: TGTGCCAGCGTTGGGGGCGGGACAGGGAACACTGAAGCTTTCTTT. Amino acid sequence: CASVGGGTGNTEAFF.

The genes are TRBV9 and TRBJ2-7, with 9 bases fitting TRBD1. V lost 4 bases and J lost 2; bases outside the gene matches: 10. Germline CDR1 SGDLS, CDR2 YYNGEE. The CDR3 loop spans 16 amino acids. The CDR3 coding sequence is TGTGCCAGCAGCCCGAGAGCGGGACAGGGTGCCTACGAGCAGTACTTC. Residues: CASSPRAGQGAYEQYF.

The V and J genes are TRBV19 and TRBJ2-2; 8 nucleotides align to TRBD1. Germline CDR1 LNHDA, CDR2 SQIVND (reference sequence). Trimming cost V 8 bases and J 2 bases; bases outside gene matches: 4. CDR3 length equals 14 residues. The CDR3 sequence is CASGTGGNTGELFF. CDR3 coding DNA: TGTGCCAGTGGGACAGGAGGAAACACCGGGGAGCTGTTTTTT.

J is TRBJ1-5 and V is TRBV2; possible D gene TRBD1, 5 bases. The CDR3 covers 16 residues. CDR1 is SNHLY, CDR2 FYNNEI, per germline. Trimming left V 7 bases short and J 5 bases short, with 21 bases between. CDR3 DNA: TGTGCCAGCACCTCCCGGGGGGGTCCCAGGTATCAGCCCCAGCATTTT. Translating gives CASTSRGGPRYQPQHF.

This rearrangement joins TRBV7-2 to TRBJ2-1; possibly TRBD2 for D (5 bases). Trimming shortened V by 5 bases and J by 5 bases, and 19 bases separated the two germline ends. This CDR3 region has 16 residues. From germline, CDR1 is SGHTA and CDR2 FQGNSA. Here the CDR3 reads CASSRPTSGGNNEQFF. CDR3 sequence (DNA): TGTGCCAGCAGCCGCCCTACGAGCGGAGGCAACAATGAGCAGTTCTTC. Variable domain in full (rest from reference TRBV7-2 and TRBJ2-1): GAGVSQSPSNKVTEKGKDVELRCDPISGHTALYWYRQSLGQGLEFLIYFQGNSAPDKSGLPSDRFSAERTGGSVSTLTIQRTQQEDSAVYLCASSRPTSGGNNEQFFGPGTRLTVL.

The chain joins TRBV3-1 (or the pseudogene TRBV3-2) to TRBJ1-1; D gene ambiguous. This CDR3 region has 13 residues. CDR1 LGHDT and CDR2 YNNKEL come from the germline V gene (reference sequence). Trimming took 2 bases from V and 8 from J, leaving 12 bases between them. Written as DNA, the CDR3 is TGTGCCAGCAGCCAAATTGGCAGTGCAGAAGCTTTCTTT. This translates into CASSQIGSAEAFF.

This chain joins TRBV3-1 (or the pseudogene TRBV3-2) and TRBJ2-2; D remains unclear. Germline CDR1 reads LGHDT; CDR2 reads YNNKEL (reference sequence). CDR3 size: 14 residues. Trimming shortened V by 1 base and J by 4 bases, and 7 bases separated the two germline ends. The chain's CDR3 is CASSQGYSTGELFF. The CDR3 nucleotides are TGTGCCAGCAGCCAAGGGTACAGCACCGGGGAGCTGTTTTTT.

This sequence joins TRBV6-6 and TRBJ2-7, with D unclear. The CDR3 loop spans 15 amino acids. Looked up from germline, CDR1 is MNHNY and CDR2 is SVGAGI (reference sequence). V lost 2 bases and J 1 base, leaving 12 bases between the germline ends. The CDR3 is CASSYAGGVSYEQYF. For the CDR3, the DNA is TGTGCCAGCAGTTACGCCGGCGGCGTGTCCTACGAGCAGTACTTC.

This clone came up a few times. The V call is TRBV18, the J call TRBJ2-7; 9 bases match TRBD2. Germline CDR1 is KGHSH and CDR2 is LQKENI. The V segment lost 8 bases and the J segment 2 bases; nucleotides outside the gene matches: 10. This CDR3 is 15 amino acids long. CDR3: CASLNGASGTYEQYF. DNA of the CDR3: TGTGCCAGCCTCAACGGGGCTAGCGGGACCTACGAGCAGTACTTC.

This sequence joins TRBV9 and TRBJ2-7; 9 bases are shared with TRBD2. This CDR3 comprises 16 residues. The germline V gene has CDR1 SGDLS and CDR2 YYNGEE. The junction had 5 bases not matched to a gene; V was cut back by 0 bases and J by 1 base. The CDR3 sequence is CASSVGSLAGSYEQYF. The CDR3 nucleotides are TGTGCCAGCAGCGTAGGAAGTCTAGCGGGGTCCTACGAGCAGTACTTC.

Details on this clone: This same CDR3 is encoded by further DNA sequences in the sample. The V and J genes are TRBV9 and TRBJ2-3, with D unclear. CDR1 is SGDLS, CDR2 YYNGEE, per germline. V was shortened by 0 bases and J by 2 bases, with 7 bases between the two germline ends. This CDR3 comprises 14 residues. CDR3 sequence: CASSVVSLTDTQYF. In DNA form, the CDR3 reads TGTGCCAGCAGCGTAGTATCACTCACAGATACGCAGTATTTT.

The CDR3 reads CASSEELSSGRGNEQFF. CDR3 nucleotides: TGTGCCAGCAGTGAAGAGTTATCTAGCGGGAGAGGCAATGAGCAGTTCTTC. The chain uses TRBV6-1 and TRBJ2-1, with 10 positions matching TRBD2. The V gene's germline CDR1 is MNHNS and CDR2 SASEGT. The CDR3 totals 17 residues. Losses at the gene ends were 1 base for V and 6 bases for J; bases not matched to a gene: 9.

The J gene is TRBJ2-1, the V gene TRBV3-1 (or the pseudogene TRBV3-2), with TRBD2 matching 10 bases. Germline CDR1 and CDR2: LGHDT and YNNKEL (reference sequence). This CDR3 spans 17 amino acids. Germline trimming cut 6 bases from V and 1 base from J; bases unmatched to any gene: 9. The CDR3 nucleotides read TGTGCCAGCAGACGGACTAGCGGAGGAAGTTCCTACAATGAGCAGTTCTTC. Encoded protein: CASRRTSGGSSYNEQFF.

The chain joins TRBV19 to TRBJ1-1; weak D call: TRBD1 (5 bases). Trimming pared 4 bases from V and 7 bases from J, leaving 16 bases between. There are 14 residues in the CDR3. Looked up from germline, CDR1 is LNHDA and CDR2 is SQIVND (reference sequence). The CDR3 nucleotides read TGTGCCAGTAGTACGGGGTCGTGGGGGGGTGAAGCTTTCTTT. Its translation is CASSTGSWGGEAFF.

V is TRBV2 and J is TRBJ2-7; a possible D gene is TRBD1 (5 bases). CDR3 length: 11 residues. Trimming left V 11 bases short and J 0 bases short, with 8 bases between. Per germline, CDR1 SNHLY and CDR2 FYNNEI. The CDR3 protein is CASRGSYEQYF. CDR3 in DNA: TGTGCCTCAAGGGGCTCCTACGAGCAGTACTTC.

This clone was seen once. This chain uses TRBV19 with TRBJ2-3; no clear D gene. This CDR3 is built from 11 residues. Per germline, CDR1 LNHDA and CDR2 SQIVND (reference sequence). V was trimmed by 10 bases and J by 4 bases, leaving 9 bases between them. The CDR3 sequence is CATISADTQYF. DNA of the CDR3: TGTGCCACCATTAGTGCAGATACGCAGTATTTT.

Regarding this clone: Other DNA sequences within the sample encode an identical CDR3. V usage is TRBV5-1 and J usage is TRBJ2-7; TRBD2 aligns across 8 bases. The CDR3 spans 14 residues. Germline V gene sequence: CDR1 SGHRS, CDR2 YFSETQ. V gave up 2 bases and J gave up 3 bases; unmatched junction bases: 4. The CDR3 reads CASSLSGRGYEQYF. CDR3 sequence (DNA): TGCGCCAGCAGCTTAAGCGGGAGAGGCTACGAGCAGTACTTC.